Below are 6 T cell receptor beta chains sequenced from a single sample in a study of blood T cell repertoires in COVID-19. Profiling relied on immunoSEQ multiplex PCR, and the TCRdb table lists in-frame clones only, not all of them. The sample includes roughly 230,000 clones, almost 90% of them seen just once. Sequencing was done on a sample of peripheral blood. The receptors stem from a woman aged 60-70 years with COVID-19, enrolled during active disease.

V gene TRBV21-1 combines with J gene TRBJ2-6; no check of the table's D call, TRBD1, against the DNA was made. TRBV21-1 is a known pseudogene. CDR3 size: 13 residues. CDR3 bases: TGTGCCAGCAGATTCAGTGGGGCCAACGTCCTGACTTTC. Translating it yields CASRFSGANVLTF.

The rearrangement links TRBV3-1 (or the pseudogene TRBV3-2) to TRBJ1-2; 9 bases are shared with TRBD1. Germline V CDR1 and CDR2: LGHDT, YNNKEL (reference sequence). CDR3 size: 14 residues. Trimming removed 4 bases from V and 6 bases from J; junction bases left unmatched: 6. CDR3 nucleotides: TGTGCCAGCAGCCCATCGGACAGGGGACATGGCTACACCTTC. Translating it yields CASSPSDRGHGYTF.

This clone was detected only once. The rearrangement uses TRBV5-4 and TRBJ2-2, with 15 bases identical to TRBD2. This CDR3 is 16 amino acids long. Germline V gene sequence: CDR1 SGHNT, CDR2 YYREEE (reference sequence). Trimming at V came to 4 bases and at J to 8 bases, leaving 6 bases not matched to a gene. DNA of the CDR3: TGTGCCAGCAGCCCTGGGACTAGCGGGGGGAATGGGGAGCTGTTTTTT. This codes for CASSPGTSGGNGELFF.

The CDR3 DNA reads TGTGCCAGCAGCGTAGGTGGACAGGGAAAGACCCAGTACTTC. This sequence encodes CASSVGGQGKTQYF. This rearrangement joins TRBV9 to TRBJ2-5, with 8 bases aligning to TRBD1. The J segment lost 6 bases and the V segment lost 0 bases, leaving 4 bases of the junction unmatched. This CDR3 comprises 14 residues. Germline V gives CDR1 SGDLS, CDR2 YYNGEE.

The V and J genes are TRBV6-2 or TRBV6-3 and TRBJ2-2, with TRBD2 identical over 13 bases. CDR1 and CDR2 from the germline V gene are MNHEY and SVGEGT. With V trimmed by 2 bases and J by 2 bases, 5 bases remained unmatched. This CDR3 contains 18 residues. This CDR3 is CASSYATSGGDNTGELFF. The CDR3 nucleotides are TGTGCCAGCAGTTACGCAACTAGCGGGGGGGATAACACCGGGGAGCTGTTTTTT.

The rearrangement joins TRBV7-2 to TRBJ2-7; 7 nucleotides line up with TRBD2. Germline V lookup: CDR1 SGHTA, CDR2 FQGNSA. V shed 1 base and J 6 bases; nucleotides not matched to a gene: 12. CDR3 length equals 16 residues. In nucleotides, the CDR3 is TGTGCCAGCAGCTTAGATCGGGGGGTACCGGGGCGCGAGCAGTACTTC. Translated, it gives CASSLDRGVPGREQYF. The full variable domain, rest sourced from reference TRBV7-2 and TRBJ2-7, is GAGVSQSPSNKVTEKGKDVELRCDPISGHTALYWYRQSLGQGLEFLIYFQGNSAPDKSGLPSDRFSAERTGGSVSTLTIQRTQQEDSAVYLCASSLDRGVPGREQYFGPGTRLTVT.